One sample yielded the 3 T cell receptor beta chains listed below, sequenced in a study of T cell repertoires in cytomegalovirus infection (dated 2019 in TCRdb). These receptors' antigens are unknown. Sequencer: Illumina HiSeq 1500. TCRdb reanalyzed the raw reads on its own, using fastp at Q25 for trimming and MiXCR for clone calling, and kept in-frame beta chains. Identical CDR3 protein sequences are pooled into one entry, listed with their most common genes and DNA. Present in this sample are approximately 140,000 distinct CDR3 sequences, approximately 24% of which were seen just once. 30% to 40% of the sample belongs to the ten largest clones. Sequenced material: PBMCs, sequenced either directly or after in vitro stimulation (not recorded which). These receptors were taken from a human donor in good health (CMV status not recorded). Some clones in this sample may be carry-over from other donors' samples.

This clonotype was detected only a few times. The CDR3 DNA reads TGTGCCAGCTCACCTACCAGGGGATCAACTAATGAAAAACTGTTTTTT. This sequence encodes CASSPTRGSTNEKLFF. V and J are TRBV18 and TRBJ1-4; D possibly corresponds to TRBD1 (6 bases). The V end was cut by 3 bases, the J end by 0 bases, with 11 bases between. The V gene's germline CDR1 is KGHSH and CDR2 LQKENI. This CDR3 contains 16 residues.

This clonotype was detected ten times or more. CDR3 sequence: CASSYPGSTARLGNSPLHF. DNA of the CDR3: TGTGCCAGCAGCTACCCAGGGAGTACTGCAAGATTAGGGAATTCACCCCTCCACTTT. The chain carries TRBV7-8 and TRBJ1-6; weak D call: TRBD1 (5 bases). V lost 4 bases and J 7 bases, leaving 26 bases between the germline ends. The CDR3 is made up of 19 amino acids. Germline CDR1 is SGHVS and CDR2 is FQNEAQ. The variable domain in full, completed from reference TRBV7-8 and TRBJ1-6, reads GAGVSQSPRYKVAKRGQDVALRCDPISGHVSLFWYQQALGQGPEFLTYFQNEAQLDKSGLPSDRFFAERPEGSVSTLKIQRTQQEDSAVYLCASSYPGSTARLGNSPLHFGNGTRLTVT.

In its sample, this clonotype was seen a few times. The rearrangement links TRBV29-1 to TRBJ2-1, with D perhaps matching TRBD1 (5 bases). The V gene lost 5 bases and the J gene lost 9 bases, with 17 bases spanning the gap. The CDR3 spans 13 residues. Per the germline V gene, CDR1 is SQVTM and CDR2 is ANQGSEA. The chain's CDR3 is CSVPTSLRGEQFF. The CDR3 DNA sequence: TGCAGCGTTCCTACATCTCTTAGGGGTGAGCAGTTCTTC.